The rows below give T cell receptor beta chains drawn from one sample of a study of PD-1 blockade in classical Hodgkin lymphoma. Sequencing was performed with immunoSEQ multiplex PCR; in TCRdb, only in-frame clones are kept and a portion is missing. The sample yields about 22,000 clones, roughly 80% seen once. This specimen was peripheral blood mononuclear cells (PBMCs), taken before the second cycle of nivolumab. The receptors were gathered from a human donor with classical Hodgkin lymphoma. The CDR3 runs from the conserved cysteine through the conserved F or W. Fields, in order: J gene, V gene, clone size, D gene, CDR3 protein, CDR3 DNA. A D gene is named only where the DNA matches it firmly. Part of the rows lack a size; the others show once, few, many or a class for expanded clones.

J gene: TRBJ1-1
V gene: TRBV11-2
clone size: once
D gene: -
CDR3 protein: CASSLGGNTEAFF
CDR3 DNA: TGTGCCAGCAGCCTCGGGGGGAACACTGAAGCTTTCTTT

J gene: TRBJ2-7
V gene: TRBV28
clone size: few
D gene: -
CDR3 protein: CASRPSQGRGEQYF
CDR3 DNA: TGTGCCAGCAGACCCTCACAGGGTAGGGGCGAGCAGTACTTC

J gene: TRBJ2-7
V gene: TRBV6-1
clone size: -
D gene: TRBD1
CDR3 protein: CASRMSGTGTYEQYF
CDR3 DNA: TGTGCCAGCAGAATGTCTGGGACAGGGACCTACGAGCAGTACTTC

J gene: TRBJ2-3
V gene: TRBV7-9
clone size: -
D gene: -
CDR3 protein: CASSLTVSTDTQYF
CDR3 DNA: TGTGCCAGCAGCTTGACAGTTAGCACAGATACGCAGTATTTT

J gene: TRBJ2-2
V gene: TRBV5-1
clone size: -
D gene: TRBD2
CDR3 protein: CASSRIPLAANTGELFF
CDR3 DNA: TGCGCCAGCAGCCGCATTCCACTAGCGGCGAACACCGGGGAGCTGTTTTTT

J gene: TRBJ2-2
V gene: TRBV15
clone size: -
D gene: -
CDR3 protein: CATSSRGAGTGELFF
CDR3 DNA: TGTGCCACCAGCAGCAGAGGGGCCGGCACCGGGGAGCTGTTTTTT

J gene: TRBJ1-4
V gene: TRBV5-1
clone size: few
D gene: -
CDR3 protein: CASSLEGNEKLFF
CDR3 DNA: TGCGCCAGCAGCTTAGAGGGGAATGAAAAACTGTTTTTT

J gene: TRBJ2-7
V gene: TRBV5-5
clone size: medium-sized
D gene: -
CDR3 protein: CASSFMVASDEQYF
CDR3 DNA: TGTGCCAGCAGCTTTATGGTAGCTTCGGACGAGCAGTACTTC

J gene: TRBJ2-7
V gene: TRBV6-5
clone size: -
D gene: TRBD1
CDR3 protein: CASRTGQGPYEQYF
CDR3 DNA: TGTGCCAGTCGAACGGGACAGGGCCCCTACGAGCAGTACTTC

J gene: TRBJ1-2
V gene: TRBV29-1
clone size: once
D gene: -
CDR3 protein: CSVPITQAKGRYGYTF
CDR3 DNA: TGCAGCGTTCCCATAACCCAAGCGAAGGGGAGGTATGGCTACACCTTC

J gene: TRBJ2-2
V gene: TRBV6-1
clone size: -
D gene: TRBD1
CDR3 protein: CASSALTGVVGELFF
CDR3 DNA: TGTGCCAGCAGTGCCTTAACAGGGGTGGTCGGGGAGCTGTTTTTT

J gene: TRBJ2-3
V gene: TRBV2
clone size: -
D gene: TRBD2
CDR3 protein: CASNGLAGGAQYF
CDR3 DNA: TGTGCCAGCAACGGACTAGCGGGAGGAGCGCAGTATTTT

J gene: TRBJ1-1
V gene: TRBV14
clone size: -
D gene: -
CDR3 protein: CASSPAGERDTEAFF
CDR3 DNA: TGTGCCAGCAGCCCTGCGGGGGAGAGGGACACTGAAGCTTTCTTT

J gene: TRBJ2-1
V gene: TRBV6-5
clone size: -
D gene: -
CDR3 protein: CASSYPRGTYNEQFF
CDR3 DNA: TGTGCCAGCAGTTACCCGAGGGGCACCTACAATGAGCAGTTCTTC

J gene: TRBJ1-1
V gene: TRBV18
clone size: few
D gene: -
CDR3 protein: CASSPGQNTEAFF
CDR3 DNA: TGTGCCAGCTCCCCGGGACAGAACACTGAAGCTTTCTTT

J gene: TRBJ2-1
V gene: TRBV4-1
clone size: -
D gene: -
CDR3 protein: CASRLTPNYNEQFF
CDR3 DNA: TGCGCCAGCAGACTAACTCCAAACTACAATGAGCAGTTCTTC

J gene: TRBJ1-1
V gene: TRBV27
clone size: few
D gene: TRBD1
CDR3 protein: CASSSSTGLDTEAFF
CDR3 DNA: TGTGCCAGCAGTAGTTCGACAGGGTTGGACACTGAAGCTTTCTTT

J gene: TRBJ1-2
V gene: TRBV14
clone size: -
D gene: -
CDR3 protein: CASRLYGGVGYTF
CDR3 DNA: TGTGCCAGCAGGCTATACGGGGGGGTCGGCTACACCTTC

J gene: TRBJ1-5
V gene: TRBV28
clone size: -
D gene: -
CDR3 protein: CASSLRHPREPQHF
CDR3 DNA: TGTGCCAGCAGTTTAAGGCACCCACGGGAGCCCCAGCATTTT

J gene: TRBJ2-2
V gene: TRBV5-1
clone size: -
D gene: TRBD1
CDR3 protein: CASSTGVGTGNTGELFF
CDR3 DNA: TGCGCCAGCAGCACTGGGGTGGGGACAGGGAACACCGGGGAGCTGTTTTTT

J gene: TRBJ2-7
V gene: TRBV23-1
clone size: -
D gene: -
CDR3 protein: CASSDISQGGYEQYF
CDR3 DNA: TGCGCCAGCAGTGACATTTCGCAGGGCGGATACGAGCAGTACTTC

J gene: TRBJ2-7
V gene: TRBV5-1
clone size: -
D gene: -
CDR3 protein: CASSLGQGLEQYF
CDR3 DNA: TGCGCCAGCAGCTTGGGACAGGGACTCGAGCAGTACTTC

J gene: TRBJ2-1
V gene: TRBV15
clone size: -
D gene: TRBD2
CDR3 protein: CATSISGIYNEQFF
CDR3 DNA: TGTGCCACCAGCATTAGCGGGATCTACAATGAGCAGTTCTTC

J gene: TRBJ1-2
V gene: TRBV7-2
clone size: -
D gene: -
CDR3 protein: CASSRDGSNYGYTF
CDR3 DNA: TGTGCCAGCAGCCGGGACGGATCTAACTATGGCTACACCTTC

J gene: TRBJ2-2
V gene: TRBV18
clone size: -
D gene: -
CDR3 protein: CASSLVTGRELFF
CDR3 DNA: TGTGCCAGCTCATTGGTGACAGGACGGGAGCTGTTTTTT

J gene: TRBJ1-1
V gene: TRBV19
clone size: once
D gene: -
CDR3 protein: CASSIPSSGRDEAFF
CDR3 DNA: TGTGCCAGTAGTATACCGTCAAGCGGGCGTGATGAAGCTTTCTTT

J gene: TRBJ1-5
V gene: TRBV29-1
clone size: -
D gene: -
CDR3 protein: CSVGDGGNQPQHF
CDR3 DNA: TGCAGCGTCGGCGACGGGGGGAATCAGCCCCAGCATTTT

J gene: TRBJ1-3
V gene: TRBV5-4
clone size: -
D gene: -
CDR3 protein: CASSLGPGNTIYF
CDR3 DNA: TGTGCCAGCAGCTTGGGACCAGGAAACACCATATATTTT

J gene: TRBJ2-7
V gene: TRBV11-3
clone size: once
D gene: TRBD2
CDR3 protein: CASSRSGTGEQYF
CDR3 DNA: TGTGCCAGCAGTCGGAGCGGGACGGGGGAGCAGTACTTC

J gene: TRBJ2-7
V gene: TRBV18
clone size: -
D gene: TRBD2
CDR3 protein: CASSPTRAGPAEQYF
CDR3 DNA: TGTGCCAGCTCACCCACCCGAGCGGGACCGGCTGAGCAGTACTTC

J gene: TRBJ2-2
V gene: TRBV2
clone size: -
D gene: -
CDR3 protein: CASRVVGGGELFF
CDR3 DNA: TGTGCCAGCAGGGTCGTAGGTGGCGGGGAGCTGTTTTTT

J gene: TRBJ2-3
V gene: TRBV2
clone size: medium-sized
D gene: -
CDR3 protein: CASFLEGEFDTDTQYF
CDR3 DNA: TGTGCCAGCTTCCTCGAAGGGGAGTTCGACACAGATACGCAGTATTTT

J gene: TRBJ1-1
V gene: TRBV19
clone size: once
D gene: -
CDR3 protein: CATTTSPKGTEAFF
CDR3 DNA: TGTGCCACCACGACATCCCCGAAGGGCACTGAAGCTTTCTTT

J gene: TRBJ2-1
V gene: TRBV5-1
clone size: -
D gene: -
CDR3 protein: CASSLPMGPGSYNEQFF
CDR3 DNA: TGCGCCAGCAGCTTACCTATGGGACCCGGCTCCTACAATGAGCAGTTCTTC

J gene: TRBJ2-3
V gene: TRBV28
clone size: -
D gene: -
CDR3 protein: CASTAPGYSTDTQYF
CDR3 DNA: TGTGCCAGCACCGCCCCAGGGTATAGCACAGATACGCAGTATTTT

J gene: TRBJ2-3
V gene: TRBV10-3
clone size: once
D gene: TRBD2
CDR3 protein: CATGLADTDTQYF
CDR3 DNA: TGTGCCACGGGACTAGCGGACACAGATACGCAGTATTTT

J gene: TRBJ2-1
V gene: TRBV7-2
clone size: -
D gene: -
CDR3 protein: CASSLERQNNEQFF
CDR3 DNA: TGTGCCAGCAGCTTAGAACGACAGAACAATGAGCAGTTCTTC